One and the same sample provided the 18 T cell receptor beta chains below, sequenced in a study of T cell responses to AZD1222 COVID-19 vaccine. Produced via immunoSEQ multiplex PCR; TCRdb's table is partial and in-frame only. The sample includes just under 95,000 clones, roughly 93% of them seen just once. Sequenced here: peripheral blood, sampled on day 0 of AZD1222 vaccination. These receptors originate from an adult in good health.

This sequence joins TRBV6-2 or TRBV6-3 and TRBJ1-5, with unresolved D. The CDR3 length is 13 residues. Trimming removed 6 bases from V and 2 bases from J, with 8 bases in between. CDR1 MNHEY and CDR2 SVGEGT come from the germline V gene. The CDR3 loop reads CASSHGGNQPQHF. CDR3 in DNA: TGTGCCAGCAGCCATGGGGGCAATCAGCCCCAGCATTTT.

This chain uses TRBV19 with TRBJ1-2; TRBD1 matches at 9 bases. The germline V gene has CDR1 LNHDA and CDR2 SQIVND (reference sequence). CDR3 length equals 15 residues. V lost 4 bases, J lost 2 bases, and 5 bases stayed unmatched. This CDR3 is CASSTGGTGNYGYTF. For the CDR3, the DNA is TGTGCCAGTAGTACGGGGGGGACAGGGAACTATGGCTACACCTTC.

The chain recombines TRBV5-4 with TRBJ2-5, with 10 bases identical to TRBD2. In germline, CDR1 is SGHNT, CDR2 YYREEE (reference sequence). V dropped 0 bases and J dropped 4; count of bases not matched to a gene: 6. This CDR3 spans 16 amino acids. The CDR3 DNA reads as TGTGCCAGCAGCTTGGCTATAGCGGGGGGTATAGAGACCCAGTACTTC. Encoded protein: CASSLAIAGGIETQYF. The entire variable domain, with the rest obtained from reference TRBV5-4 and TRBJ2-5, is as follows: ETGVTQSPTHLIKTRGQQVTLRCSSQSGHNTVSWYQQALGQGPQFIFQYYREEENGRGNFPPRFSGLQFPNYSSELNVNALELDDSALYLCASSLAIAGGIETQYFGPGTRLLVL.

The chain uses TRBV19 and TRBJ2-7; TRBD2 is a possible D gene (7 bases). Trimming removed 3 bases from V and 2 bases from J, with 14 bases in between. Per germline, CDR1 LNHDA and CDR2 SQIVND (reference sequence). The CDR3 covers 15 residues. DNA for the CDR3: TGTGCCAGTAGTATTGGGGGGGCTGGACCCTACGAGCAGTACTTC. Its translation: CASSIGGAGPYEQYF.

The genes are TRBV19 and TRBJ2-2; no clear D gene. The V end lost 9 bases, the J end lost 2 bases, and 10 bases lay between the germline ends. The CDR3 runs 13 residues. Germline V gene data show CDR1 as LNHDA and CDR2 as SQIVND (reference sequence). For the CDR3, the DNA is TGTGCCAGAACGACACGAAACACCGGGGAGCTGTTTTTT. The encoded protein is CARTTRNTGELFF.

This rearrangement joins TRBV5-1 to TRBJ1-5; the match to TRBD1 covers 11 bases. The CDR3 consists of 15 residues. From germline, CDR1 is SGHRS and CDR2 YFSETQ. The V segment lost 4 bases and the J segment 7 bases; nucleotides outside the gene matches: 7. In DNA form, the CDR3 reads TGCGCCAGCAGCATCGGGACAGGGGGAGGACAGCCCCAGCATTTT. Translated: CASSIGTGGGQPQHF. The whole variable domain, remainder taken from reference TRBV5-1 and TRBJ1-5, is KAGVTQTPRYLIKTRGQQVTLSCSPISGHRSVSWYQQTPGQGLQFLFEYFSETQRNKGNFPGRFSGRQFSNSRSEMNVSTLELGDSALYLCASSIGTGGGQPQHFGDGTRLSIL.

The chain has TRBV19 and TRBJ2-5; 9 positions match TRBD1. The CDR3 runs 14 residues. Per the germline V gene, CDR1 is LNHDA and CDR2 is SQIVND (reference sequence). The V gene end was trimmed by 4 bases and the J gene end by 4 bases; junction bases not matched to a gene: 4. CDR3 DNA sequence: TGTGCCAGTAGTACGGACAGGGGAACAGAGACCCAGTACTTC. Translated: CASSTDRGTETQYF.

The rearrangement joins TRBV5-1 to TRBJ2-7; 10 bases agree with TRBD1. V lost 4 bases to trimming and J lost 1 base; unmatched junction nucleotides: 2. CDR1 is SGHRS and CDR2 is YFSETQ in the germline V gene. The CDR3 covers 14 residues. DNA of the CDR3: TGCGCCAGCAGCCAGGGACAGGGGTCCTACGAGCAGTACTTC. Translating it yields CASSQGQGSYEQYF.

The chain uses TRBV5-1 and TRBJ1-1, with D maybe TRBD1 (5 bases). Germline lookup yields CDR1 SGHRS and CDR2 YFSETQ. CDR3 length: 13 amino acids. Trimming cost V 7 bases and J 5 bases, with 15 bases left between them. Here the CDR3 reads CASGGDSRTEAFF. The CDR3 DNA sequence: TGCGCCAGCGGGGGGGACTCACGAACTGAAGCTTTCTTT.

This clone was seen a single time. V is TRBV2 and J is TRBJ1-1; no firm D call. Trimming cost V 6 bases and J 6 bases, with 14 bases left between them. Germline V gene data show CDR1 as SNHLY and CDR2 as FYNNEI. The CDR3 loop spans 13 amino acids. This CDR3 is CASRANSSPEAFF. The DNA of the CDR3 is TGTGCCAGCAGAGCGAATTCTTCGCCTGAAGCTTTCTTT.

The chain recombines TRBV7-9 with TRBJ1-5, with a possible D match to TRBD1 (5 bases). The germline V gene encodes CDR1 SEHNR and CDR2 FQNEAQ (reference sequence). CDR3 length equals 14 residues. V lost 5 bases and J 6 bases, leaving 14 bases between the germline ends. The CDR3 sequence: CASSRDGFRQPQHF. The CDR3 nucleotides read TGTGCCAGCAGCCGGGACGGGTTTCGTCAGCCCCAGCATTTT.

Here the CDR3 reads CASSESGTGGYEQYF. CDR3 in DNA: TGTGCCAGCAGTGAATCCGGGACAGGGGGCTACGAGCAGTACTTC. The gene calls are TRBV6-1 and TRBJ2-7; TRBD1 matches at 11 bases. The V and J ends lost 2 bases and 3 bases, in that order; junction bases with no gene match: 3. The length of the CDR3 is 15 residues. Looked up from germline, CDR1 is MNHNS and CDR2 is SASEGT.

The chain has TRBV5-1 and TRBJ2-1; 7 bases line up with TRBD2. The germline V gene encodes CDR1 SGHRS and CDR2 YFSETQ. V was pared by 1 base and J by 4 bases, with 8 bases of the junction left unmatched. This CDR3 region has 16 residues. The CDR3 DNA sequence: TGCGCCAGCAGCTTGCCGTGGGCTAGCGGTTACAATGAGCAGTTCTTC. Protein: CASSLPWASGYNEQFF.

This sequence joins TRBV2 and TRBJ2-7; TRBD1 matches at 10 bases. Looked up from germline, CDR1 is SNHLY and CDR2 is FYNNEI. This CDR3 contains 20 residues. V dropped 4 bases and J dropped 0; count of bases not matched to a gene: 18. The CDR3 reads CASSGEDWDRGFTSSYEQYF. For the CDR3, the DNA is TGTGCCAGCAGTGGAGAAGACTGGGACAGGGGATTTACGAGCTCCTACGAGCAGTACTTC.

The chain couples TRBV18 to TRBJ1-4, with no clear D. Per the germline V gene, CDR1 is KGHSH and CDR2 is LQKENI. CDR3 length: 13 amino acids. Trimming took 3 bases from V and 7 from J, leaving 9 bases between them. CDR3 DNA: TGTGCCAGCTCACCGCGGACGGGTGAAAAACTGTTTTTT. Its protein is CASSPRTGEKLFF.

The chain has TRBV6-2 or TRBV6-3 and TRBJ2-1; D is undetermined. Germline CDR1 MNHEY, CDR2 SVGEGT. V lost 6 bases and J lost 0, with 18 bases in between. This CDR3 has 17 residues. The CDR3 nucleotides read TGTGCCAGCAGCCCCGATAGGGCTCCGAGCTCCTACAATGAGCAGTTCTTC. This codes for CASSPDRAPSSYNEQFF.

The V call is TRBV18, the J call TRBJ1-1; D perhaps matches TRBD1 (5 bases). The V end lost 3 bases, the J end lost 7 bases, and 12 bases lay between the germline ends. The CDR3 loop spans 13 amino acids. CDR1 is KGHSH and CDR2 is LQKENI in the germline V gene. This chain's CDR3 is CASSPRGGDEAFF. CDR3 in DNA: TGTGCCAGCTCACCCCGGGGCGGGGATGAAGCTTTCTTT. Full variable domain (remainder filled in from reference TRBV18 and TRBJ1-1): NAGVMQNPRHLVRRRGQEARLRCSPMKGHSHVYWYRQLPEEGLKFMVYLQKENIIDESGMPKERFSAEFPKEGPSILRIQQVVRGDSAAYFCASSPRGGDEAFFGQGTRLTVV.

V usage is TRBV6-2 or TRBV6-3 and J usage is TRBJ2-7; D is possibly TRBD1 or TRBD2 (5 bases each). V lost 2 bases and J lost 3, with 11 bases in between. This CDR3 region has 14 residues. CDR1 and CDR2 (germline): MNHEY, SVGEGT. CDR3 nucleotides: TGTGCCAGCAGTTACCGCAGGGAGATCTACGAGCAGTACTTC. Amino acids: CASSYRREIYEQYF.